Following are 28 T cell receptor beta chains from one sample sequenced in a study of cytomegalovirus exposure and HLA in healthy donors. Profiling relied on immunoSEQ multiplex PCR, and the TCRdb table lists in-frame clones only, not all of them. The sample carries 160,000 or so clones, roughly 91% recorded once. The specimen was PBMCs. Receptors originate from a man younger than 30 in good health and CMV-seronegative.

CDR3 DNA: TGTGCCAGCACCTTCTTCCAGGGGCAACAGCCCCAGCATTTT. Translating it yields CASTFFQGQQPQHF. This chain uses TRBV6-1 with TRBJ1-5; a possible D gene is TRBD1 (6 bases). Germline assignment: CDR1 MNHNS and CDR2 SASEGT. Between the trimmed V and J ends, which lost 7 bases and 7 bases, there was a span of 17 bases. This CDR3 is built from 14 residues.

This chain uses TRBV6-6 with TRBJ2-2; D possibly corresponds to TRBD1 (6 bases). CDR1 and CDR2 from the germline V gene are MNHNY and SVGAGI (reference sequence). CDR3 length equals 14 residues. The V end was cut by 8 bases, the J end by 0 bases, with 10 bases between. In nucleotides, the CDR3 is TGTGCCAGCGGACAGAGGGCGAACACCGGGGAGCTGTTTTTT. Protein sequence: CASGQRANTGELFF.

The rearrangement links TRBV9 to TRBJ1-5; D remains unclear. With 4 bases removed from V and 7 bases from J, the gap between germline ends came to 12 bases. The CDR3 runs to 13 residues. The germline V gene has CDR1 SGDLS and CDR2 YYNGEE. The DNA of the CDR3 is TGTGCCAGCAGCCCAACAGCCACCCAGCCCCAGCATTTT. It specifies CASSPTATQPQHF.

As to this clone: The junction does not match germline at one end; this may be a read error. This chain uses TRBV7-6 with TRBJ2-3, with TRBD2 matching 7 bases. This CDR3 has 14 amino acids. The V gene's germline CDR1 is SGHVS and CDR2 FNYEAQ. The CDR3 bases are TGTGCCAGCAGCCTAGCGGCGGGGGACGGTACGCAGTATTTT. The encoded protein is CASSLAAGDGTQYF.

The chain joins TRBV6-5 to TRBJ2-2; TRBD2 might be the D (6 bases). The CDR3 length is 15 residues. The germline CDR1 and CDR2 sequences are MNHEY and SVGAGI. Trimming stripped 0 bases from V and 5 bases from J, with 10 bases between. CDR3 nucleotide sequence: TGTGCCAGCAGTTACTCTACGGGGGATACCGGGGAGCTGTTTTTT. This sequence encodes CASSYSTGDTGELFF.

This chain connects TRBV28 to TRBJ2-7; TRBD2 matches 10 bases. V shed 4 bases and J 3 bases; nucleotides not matched to a gene: 3. The germline V gene has CDR1 MDHEN and CDR2 SYDVKM. The CDR3 length is 14 residues. CDR3 bases: TGTGCCAGCAGTTCTCGGACTAGCGGCTACGAGCAGTACGTC. This encodes CASSSRTSGYEQYV.

This chain links TRBV6-6 with TRBJ2-3, with TRBD1 as a possible D gene (5 bases). Trimming cost V 3 bases and J 8 bases, with 12 bases left between them. Germline CDR1 is MNHNY and CDR2 is SVGAGI (reference sequence). The CDR3 covers 13 residues. Here the CDR3 reads CASSYKQEGTQYF. In DNA form, the CDR3 reads TGTGCCAGCAGTTATAAACAGGAAGGTACGCAGTATTTT.

The chain couples TRBV28 to TRBJ2-7, with TRBD1 as a possible D gene (6 bases). The CDR3 is 12 residues long. The germline CDR1 and CDR2 sequences are MDHEN and SYDVKM. Trimming removed 4 bases from V and 12 bases from J, with 16 bases in between. The CDR3 bases are TGTGCCAGCAGTTCGAGCGCAGACAGGTGGTACTTC. Protein: CASSSSADRWYF.

V gene TRBV4-2 combines with J gene TRBJ2-2; TRBD2 might be the D (5 bases). This CDR3 has 15 residues. Germline V CDR1 and CDR2: LGHNA, YNFKEQ. The ends were cut back, 0 bases at V and 6 bases at J, with 11 bases in the middle. The CDR3 region has the DNA TGTGCCAGCAGCCAAGAACTAGGTTCGTCCGGGGAGCTGTTTTTT. Amino acids: CASSQELGSSGELFF.

This sequence joins TRBV28 and TRBJ2-7; TRBD1 is a possible D gene (5 bases). The V end lost 4 bases, the J end lost 0 bases, and 13 bases lay between the germline ends. Germline V gene data show CDR1 as MDHEN and CDR2 as SYDVKM. The CDR3 covers 15 residues. Written as DNA, the CDR3 is TGTGCCAGCAGTTCAGGGCAGGATACCTCCTACGAGCAGTACTTC. Translated: CASSSGQDTSYEQYF.

The chain couples TRBV27 to TRBJ2-7; D not certain. The V end was cut by 4 bases, the J end by 3 bases, with 16 bases between. This CDR3 has 15 residues. Germline loops: CDR1 MNHEY, CDR2 SMNVEV (reference sequence). In DNA, the CDR3 is TGTGCCAGCAGTTCTTTAGCCAGTTACCTCTACGAGCAGTACTTC. It codes for CASSSLASYLYEQYF.

This clone was seen a single time. The V and J genes are TRBV7-2 and TRBJ1-5, with 7 bases fitting TRBD1. Trimming removed 5 bases from V and 1 base from J; junction bases left unmatched: 5. This CDR3 has 15 amino acids. CDR1 and CDR2 (germline): SGHTA, FQGNSA. CDR3 amino acids: CASSVGQLSNQPQHF. CDR3 sequence (DNA): TGTGCCAGCAGCGTGGGACAGTTAAGCAATCAGCCCCAGCATTTT.

The chain is built from TRBV6-6 and TRBJ1-2, with 7 bases identical to TRBD1. Trimming at V came to 6 bases and at J to 6 bases, leaving 10 bases not matched to a gene. Germline CDR1 is MNHNY and CDR2 is SVGAGI (reference sequence). This CDR3 contains 14 residues. DNA for the CDR3: TGTGCCAGCAGCCCCCGACAGGGAGGTAATGGCTACACCTTC. This translates into CASSPRQGGNGYTF.

In this sample, this clone turned up once. The chain links TRBV7-2 to TRBJ2-5; D is unresolved. The CDR3 has 15 residues. Trimming took 2 bases from V and 1 from J, leaving 11 bases between them. The germline CDR1 and CDR2 sequences are SGHTA and FQGNSA. The CDR3 loop reads CASSLNSNFQETQYF. The CDR3 region has the DNA TGTGCCAGCAGCTTAAACAGCAACTTCCAAGAGACCCAGTACTTC.

The count of this clone is one. The V and J genes are TRBV7-2 and TRBJ2-7; D call uncertain. This CDR3 has 12 residues. Trimming removed 1 base at V and 8 bases at J, with 9 bases between. The germline gives CDR1 SGHTA, CDR2 FQGNSA. CDR3 in amino acids: CASSLGLEQQYF. The CDR3 DNA is TGTGCCAGCAGCTTAGGTCTCGAGCAGCAGTACTTC.

The CDR3 spells CASKTGGGTEAFF. As DNA, the CDR3 is TGTGCCAGCAAAACAGGGGGCGGCACTGAAGCTTTCTTT. The chain links TRBV9 to TRBJ1-1, with TRBD1 matching over 9 bases. The CDR3 has 13 residues. In germline, CDR1 is SGDLS, CDR2 YYNGEE. V lost 6 bases, J lost 4 bases, and 4 bases stayed unmatched. The full variable domain, completed using reference TRBV9 and TRBJ1-1, is DSGVTQTPKHLITATGQRVTLRCSPRSGDLSVYWYQQSLDQGLQFLIQYYNGEERAKGNILERFSAQQFPDLHSELNLSSLELGDSALYFCASKTGGGTEAFFGQGTRLTVV.

The chain has TRBV6-6 and TRBJ1-4; weak D call: TRBD1 (5 bases). V gave up 5 bases and J gave up 0 bases, with 7 bases separating them. Germline V lookup: CDR1 MNHNY, CDR2 SVGAGI (reference sequence). This CDR3 spans 14 amino acids. CDR3 residues: CASSGHATNEKLFF. The CDR3 region has the DNA TGTGCCAGCAGTGGACATGCAACTAATGAAAAACTGTTTTTT.

The V and J genes are TRBV28 and TRBJ1-1, with TRBD1 matching 8 bases. The CDR3 spans 15 residues. Looked up from germline, CDR1 is MDHEN and CDR2 is SYDVKM. J was trimmed by 4 bases and V by 7 bases; bases with no gene match: 11. The CDR3 DNA reads as TGTGCCAGCACCGGGGACAGGAGTTGGGTCACTGAAGCTTTCTTT. Translated: CASTGDRSWVTEAFF. Filled out from reference TRBV28 and TRBJ1-1, the complete variable domain reads DVKVTQSSRYLVKRTGEKVFLECVQDMDHENMFWYRQDPGLGLRLIYFSYDVKMKEKGDIPEGYSVSREKKERFSLILESASTNQTSMYLCASTGDRSWVTEAFFGQGTRLTVV.

The CDR3 DNA follows: TGTGCCAGCAGTGGGGCAGTTGAAGCTTTCTTT. Protein product: CASSGAVEAFF. This sequence joins TRBV2 and TRBJ1-1, with D uncertain. Trimming removed 4 bases at V and 7 bases at J, with 7 bases between. CDR3 length equals 11 residues. CDR1 and CDR2 (germline): SNHLY, FYNNEI.

This chain joins TRBV5-1 and TRBJ2-1; 7 bases are a match to TRBD1. The germline CDR1 and CDR2 sequences are SGHRS and YFSETQ. CDR3 length: 13 amino acids. The J segment lost 8 bases and the V segment lost 4 bases, leaving 6 bases of the junction unmatched. The CDR3 region has the DNA TGCGCCAGCAGCCTAAAACAGGGGTATGAGCAGTTCTTC. Residues: CASSLKQGYEQFF.

For this clone: Other DNA sequences within the sample encode an identical CDR3. The chain couples TRBV6-1 to TRBJ2-3; 7 nucleotides match TRBD2. The CDR3 runs to 13 residues. The germline gives CDR1 MNHNS, CDR2 SASEGT. V gave up 3 bases and J gave up 3 bases; unmatched junction bases: 0. Here the CDR3 reads CASSERETDTQYF. DNA of the CDR3: TGTGCCAGCAGTGAGCGGGAGACAGATACGCAGTATTTT.

The chain carries TRBV5-1 and TRBJ1-1; TRBD1 aligns across 11 bases. V shed 3 bases and J 0 bases; nucleotides not matched to a gene: 7. The CDR3 sequence is 17 residues long. Germline V gene sequence: CDR1 SGHRS, CDR2 YFSETQ. CDR3 protein: CASSSWTGGYMNTEAFF. The CDR3 coding sequence is TGCGCCAGCAGCTCATGGACAGGGGGCTACATGAACACTGAAGCTTTCTTT. Variable domain in full (rest from reference TRBV5-1 and TRBJ1-1): KAGVTQTPRYLIKTRGQQVTLSCSPISGHRSVSWYQQTPGQGLQFLFEYFSETQRNKGNFPGRFSGRQFSNSRSEMNVSTLELGDSALYLCASSSWTGGYMNTEAFFGQGTRLTVV.

The chain has TRBV6-1 and TRBJ1-2; 7 bases match TRBD1. The junction had 3 bases not matched to a gene; V was cut back by 6 bases and J by 2 bases. The V gene's germline CDR1 is MNHNS and CDR2 SASEGT. This CDR3 is built from 13 residues. The CDR3 here is CASSLDRNYGYTF. The CDR3 DNA is TGTGCCAGCAGCTTGGACAGGAACTATGGCTACACCTTC.

This clone was counted a single time. The V gene is TRBV5-1, the J gene TRBJ2-3, with a tentative D call TRBD1 (5 bases). The V gene lost 0 bases and the J gene lost 5 bases, with 16 bases spanning the gap. Germline CDR1 SGHRS, CDR2 YFSETQ. The CDR3 runs 16 residues. CDR3 loop: CASSLVVGPRQDTQYF. In DNA, the CDR3 is TGCGCCAGCAGCTTGGTGGTGGGGCCCCGCCAAGATACGCAGTATTTT.

This clone was found once. The chain couples TRBV6-6 to TRBJ1-1; D remains ambiguous. The CDR3 consists of 12 residues. Germline values: CDR1 MNHNY, CDR2 SVGAGI (reference sequence). Trimming took off 6 bases at V and 1 base at J, with 6 bases between the two ends. The CDR3 protein is CASRHRNTEAFF. The DNA of the CDR3 is TGTGCCAGCAGACACCGGAACACTGAAGCTTTCTTT.

This clone was recorded only once. In nucleotides, the CDR3 is TGTGCTAGTGGTTTACAGGGGGCGAGGACCTACAATGAGCAGTTCTTC. Translated, it gives CASGLQGARTYNEQFF. V and J are TRBV12-5 and TRBJ2-1; TRBD1 matches 9 bases. The length of the CDR3 is 16 residues. CDR1 LGHNT and CDR2 FRNRAP come from the germline V gene. The ends lost 3 bases at V and 2 bases at J; junction bases unmatched: 5. Full variable domain (remainder filled in from reference TRBV12-5 and TRBJ2-1): DARVTQTPRHKVTEMGQEVTMRCQPILGHNTVFWYRQTMMQGLELLAYFRNRAPLDDSGMPKDRFSAEMPDATLATLKIQPSEPRDSAVYFCASGLQGARTYNEQFFGPGTRLTVL.

Points on this clone: Compared with germline, one end of the junction differs, possibly owing to a read error. This chain links TRBV7-7 with TRBJ2-1; 8 bases are shared with TRBD2. CDR3 length: 15 residues. The V gene's germline CDR1 is SSHAT and CDR2 FNYEAQ (reference sequence). The CDR3 bases are TGTGCTAGCAGCTTCGGCGGGAGGCTTAACAATGAGCAGTTCTTC. As protein: CASSFGGRLNNEQFF.

The rearrangement links TRBV2 to TRBJ2-7, with TRBD1 identical over 8 bases. The CDR3 totals 14 residues. Germline V lookup: CDR1 SNHLY, CDR2 FYNNEI. Germline trimming cut 6 bases from V and 0 bases from J; bases unmatched to any gene: 4. CDR3 DNA: TGTGCCAGCAGGCGGACAGGGAGCTCCTACGAGCAGTACTTC. Translation gives CASRRTGSSYEQYF.